The 24 T cell receptor beta chains below all came from one sample that was sequenced in a study of T-cell reconstitution after alpha-beta-depleted transplantation in children. For TCRbeta, the library was prepared with unique molecular identifiers. In TCRdb, the PCR reads were re-called with MiXCR into one record per CDR3 protein. The top ten hold 35% to 40% of the sample, which has a few hundred thousand distinct CDR3 sequences, 25% to 30% seen once. The material was PBMCs, obtained before TCRalphabeta/CD19-depleted stem cell transplant. The receptor source for this set is a boy under three years old with Wiskott-Aldrich syndrome, due to receive a stem cell transplant.

CDR3 nucleotides: TGCGCCAGCAGCTTGGGTGCCGCGTTGGACGAGCAGTACTTC. Its protein is CASSLGAALDEQYF. The chain combines TRBV5-1 with TRBJ2-7; D call uncertain. The CDR3 contains 14 residues. Trimming left V 0 bases short and J 5 bases short, with 12 bases between. Germline V gene sequence: CDR1 SGHRS, CDR2 YFSETQ.

For the CDR3, the DNA is TGTGCCACTACGAGGGGGGCGCGTGAGCAGTACTTC. Protein sequence: CATTRGAREQYF. J is TRBJ2-7 and V is TRBV12-3 or TRBV12-4; D tentatively fits TRBD1 or TRBD2 (6 bases each). Trimming pared 10 bases from V and 7 bases from J, leaving 17 bases between. The CDR3 loop spans 12 amino acids.

In its sample, this clonotype was seen a few times. An end of the junction differs from the germline gene, which may be a read error. V and J are TRBV27 and TRBJ2-6; D is tentatively TRBD1 or TRBD2 (5 bases each). This CDR3 spans 15 amino acids. Germline V gene data show CDR1 as MNHEY and CDR2 as SMNVEV (reference sequence). The CDR3 loop reads CASSLVPTGANGLTF. In DNA, the CDR3 is TGTGCCAGCAGTTTAGTCCCTACCGGGGCCAACGGCCTGACTTTC.

This clonotype was observed a few times. The rearrangement joins TRBV11-2 to TRBJ2-1; no firm D call. CDR3 length equals 13 residues. Germline V gene sequence: CDR1 SGHAT, CDR2 FQNNGV. Trimming cost V 2 bases and J 4 bases, with 6 bases left between them. The CDR3 loop reads CASSLTPYNEQFF. CDR3 sequence (DNA): TGTGCCAGCAGCTTAACCCCTTACAATGAGCAGTTCTTC.

There are a few counts of this clonotype. The chain employs TRBV3-1 and TRBJ1-3; no firm D call. This CDR3 is 16 amino acids long. Germline V gene sequence: CDR1 LGHDT, CDR2 YNNKEL (reference sequence). Trimming took 1 base from V and 0 from J, leaving 10 bases between them. The CDR3 DNA follows: TGTGCCAGCAGCCAAGGTCTCCGGTTCTCTGGAAACACCATATATTTT. This encodes CASSQGLRFSGNTIYF.

This sequence joins TRBV5-1 and TRBJ2-5, with D tentatively TRBD2 (6 bases). The length of the CDR3 is 15 residues. Per the germline V gene, CDR1 is SGHRS and CDR2 is YFSETQ. V was clipped by 4 bases and J by 5 bases, with 18 bases between them. DNA of the CDR3: TGCGCCAGCAGCGCCCCGACTAGTACGGGGGAGACCCAGTACTTC. Translation: CASSAPTSTGETQYF.

In its sample, this clonotype was seen many times. The chain combines TRBV5-1 with TRBJ2-1, with 8 bases that match TRBD1. The ends lost 1 base at V and 9 bases at J; junction bases unmatched: 6. The germline CDR1 and CDR2 sequences are SGHRS and YFSETQ. This CDR3 has 14 residues. CDR3 DNA sequence: TGCGCCAGCAGCTTGCGACAGGGGCTGGGTGAGCAGTTCTTC. Translation: CASSLRQGLGEQFF.

This clonotype was seen a handful of times. The gene calls are TRBV5-1 and TRBJ2-5; 7 bases align to TRBD2. The CDR3 loop spans 16 amino acids. With 1 base clipped from V and 2 bases from J, the junction kept 8 bases outside the gene matches. Germline V gene lookup returns CDR1 SGHRS and CDR2 YFSETQ. The CDR3 here is CASSLLASGVQETQYF. CDR3 nucleotide sequence: TGCGCCAGCAGCTTGTTGGCTAGCGGAGTTCAAGAGACCCAGTACTTC.

V gene TRBV3-1 combines with J gene TRBJ2-7; 8 positions match TRBD1. Germline lookup yields CDR1 LGHDT and CDR2 YNNKEL (reference sequence). With 3 bases clipped from V and 9 bases from J, the junction kept 13 bases outside the gene matches. The CDR3 length is 15 residues. The CDR3 nucleotides read TGTGCCAGCAGCCAGACCGGGACAGGTTCCTTGGGGCAGTACTTC. As protein: CASSQTGTGSLGQYF.

This clonotype appeared a few times. V and J are TRBV24-1 and TRBJ2-3; D not resolved. The germline V gene has CDR1 KGHDR and CDR2 SFDVKD. The germline V and J ends were trimmed by 9 bases and 6 bases, with 15 bases remaining between them. The CDR3 has 13 amino acids. This chain's CDR3 is CATRAVGGDTQYF. For the CDR3, the DNA is TGTGCCACCCGGGCGGTTGGCGGTGATACGCAGTATTTT.

The CDR3 here is CASSLWDARWEDTQYF. The CDR3 nucleotides are TGCGCCAGCAGCTTGTGGGACGCCAGGTGGGAAGATACGCAGTATTTT. V usage is TRBV5-1 and J usage is TRBJ2-3; D is possibly TRBD1 or TRBD2 (5 bases each). CDR1 SGHRS and CDR2 YFSETQ come from the germline V gene. The CDR3 loop spans 16 amino acids. Deletions cut 1 base from V and 5 bases from J, with 17 bases between. Full variable domain (outside the CDR3, taken from reference TRBV5-1 and TRBJ2-3): KAGVTQTPRYLIKTRGQQVTLSCSPISGHRSVSWYQQTPGQGLQFLFEYFSETQRNKGNFPGRFSGRQFSNSRSEMNVSTLELGDSALYLCASSLWDARWEDTQYFGPGTRLTVL.

The genes are TRBV5-1 and TRBJ2-2, with 8 positions matching TRBD2. The CDR3 loop spans 15 amino acids. After removal of 5 bases from V and 1 base from J, the junction contained 4 bases not matched to a gene. The germline CDR1 and CDR2 sequences are SGHRS and YFSETQ. The DNA of the CDR3 is TGCGCCAGCAGAGTACTAGCGGAGAACACCGGGGAGCTGTTTTTT. Its translation is CASRVLAENTGELFF. Supplemented by reference TRBV5-1 and TRBJ2-2, the full variable domain reads KAGVTQTPRYLIKTRGQQVTLSCSPISGHRSVSWYQQTPGQGLQFLFEYFSETQRNKGNFPGRFSGRQFSNSRSEMNVSTLELGDSALYLCASRVLAENTGELFFGEGSRLTVL.

The chain carries TRBV3-1 and TRBJ1-1, with no clear D. V lost 0 bases and J 6 bases, leaving 8 bases between the germline ends. Looked up from germline, CDR1 is LGHDT and CDR2 is YNNKEL (reference sequence). The CDR3 has 13 amino acids. The CDR3 DNA reads as TGTGCCAGCAGCCAAGATCTATGGGCTGAAGCTTTCTTT. Protein: CASSQDLWAEAFF.

The gene calls are TRBV29-1 and TRBJ2-2; 12 nucleotides align to TRBD2. Germline V CDR1 and CDR2: SQVTM, ANQGSEA. The trim removed 6 bases at V and 4 bases at J, leaving 6 bases unmatched. The CDR3 runs to 15 residues. The CDR3: CSVPTSGSGTGELFF. CDR3 DNA: TGCAGCGTACCGACTAGCGGGAGTGGCACCGGGGAGCTGTTTTTT.

CDR3 in DNA: TGTGCCAGCAGTCCTACAGGAGTCGTGGCCCGATCGAACACTGAAGCTTTCTTT. Residues: CASSPTGVVARSNTEAFF. The chain has TRBV12-3 or TRBV12-4 and TRBJ1-1; weak D call: TRBD1 (5 bases). This CDR3 contains 18 residues. V was trimmed by 5 bases and J by 1 base, leaving 23 bases between them.

The chain recombines TRBV5-1 with TRBJ2-1; 10 positions agree with TRBD1. Germline V lookup: CDR1 SGHRS, CDR2 YFSETQ. This CDR3 region has 13 residues. V gave up 2 bases and J gave up 10 bases; unmatched junction bases: 3. As DNA, the CDR3 is TGCGCCAGCAGCTTAGGACAGGGGGGCGAGCAGTTCTTC. Encoded protein: CASSLGQGGEQFF.

This rearrangement joins TRBV12-3 or TRBV12-4 to TRBJ2-2; D might be TRBD2 (6 bases). CDR3 size: 14 residues. V was trimmed by 6 bases and J by 2 bases, leaving 10 bases between them. As DNA, the CDR3 is TGTGCCAGCAGGCCGACTAGTAACACCGGGGAGCTGTTTTTT. Its protein is CASRPTSNTGELFF.

There are a few counts of this clonotype. The chain combines TRBV10-2 with TRBJ2-1; no reliable D call. With 4 bases removed from V and 1 base from J, the gap between germline ends came to 8 bases. From germline, CDR1 is WSHSY and CDR2 SAAADI. The CDR3 is 14 amino acids. CDR3 sequence: CASSVGTSYNEQFF. The CDR3, as DNA: TGCGCCAGCAGTGTAGGTACTTCCTACAATGAGCAGTTCTTC.

This clonotype has only a few counts. The chain links TRBV5-1 to TRBJ2-1; TRBD2 aligns across 11 bases. The CDR3 consists of 16 residues. Germline V gene data show CDR1 as SGHRS and CDR2 as YFSETQ. The ends lost 2 bases at V and 5 bases at J; junction bases unmatched: 6. CDR3: CASSFLAGGPDNEQFF. Here the CDR3 DNA reads TGCGCCAGCAGCTTTTTAGCGGGAGGGCCGGACAATGAGCAGTTCTTC.

This clonotype was found a few times. V usage is TRBV10-3 and J usage is TRBJ2-1; D is possibly TRBD2 (6 bases). The CDR3 contains 16 residues. Germline-derived CDR1 and CDR2 are ENHRY and SYGVKD. V was trimmed by 3 bases and J by 0 bases, leaving 12 bases between them. The CDR3 protein is CAISDSGRSSYNEQFF. The DNA for the CDR3 is TGTGCCATCAGTGATTCCGGGAGAAGCTCCTACAATGAGCAGTTCTTC.

This clonotype was seen more than once but under ten times. The V and J genes are TRBV12-3 or TRBV12-4 and TRBJ2-1; D remains unclear. Trimming removed 5 bases at V and 7 bases at J, with 9 bases between. The CDR3 length is 12 residues. The CDR3 coding sequence is TGTGCCAGCAGTACCGACTCAAATGAGCAGTTCTTC. Its protein is CASSTDSNEQFF.

This clonotype was found a few times. The gene calls are TRBV20-1 and TRBJ2-7; TRBD2 aligns across 8 bases. The trim removed 5 bases at V and 1 base at J, leaving 7 bases unmatched. The CDR3 is 14 residues long. Germline V gene lookup returns CDR1 DFQATT and CDR2 SNEGSKA (reference sequence). CDR3 DNA: TGCAGTGCTGGGACTAGATTAGAGTCCTACGAGCAGTACTTC. Translating it yields CSAGTRLESYEQYF.

This clonotype was observed a handful of times. This sequence joins TRBV7-2 and TRBJ2-3; 7 bases agree with TRBD1. J was trimmed by 2 bases and V by 10 bases; bases with no gene match: 6. The CDR3 extends over 13 amino acids. Germline CDR1 SGHTA, CDR2 FQGNSA. Written as DNA, the CDR3 is TGTGCCACCCCGACAGGGCCCACAGATACGCAGTATTTT. It codes for CATPTGPTDTQYF.

The chain joins TRBV4-1 to TRBJ2-1; 10 bases align to TRBD1. Germline V gives CDR1 MGHRA, CDR2 YSYEKL. The V and J ends lost 7 bases and 2 bases, in that order; junction bases with no gene match: 14. The CDR3 runs to 18 residues. CDR3 sequence: CASNRDRGASGPYNEQFF. The CDR3 nucleotides are TGCGCCAGCAACCGGGACAGGGGAGCTAGCGGACCCTACAATGAGCAGTTCTTC.